This entry lists 20 T cell receptor beta chains sequenced from one sample in a study of blood T cells in healthy people across ages. A sample-barcoded 5' primer and a J-beta primer mix were used in a second PCR of roughly 7 to 11 cycles. TCRdb reprocessed the 5' RACE reads via MiXCR and lists one record per CDR3 protein. The repertoire has 650,000 to 700,000 distinct CDR3 sequences, approximately 29% of them found once; the top ten carry just over 15%. The sample taken for sequencing was blood. Source of these receptors: an elderly woman in good health.

The chain recombines TRBV6-1 with TRBJ1-1; 10 nucleotides align to TRBD1. V dropped 0 bases and J dropped 11; count of bases not matched to a gene: 6. Germline lookup yields CDR1 MNHNS and CDR2 SASEGT. The CDR3 extends over 14 amino acids. This CDR3 reads CASSEAGQGRSAFF. The CDR3 DNA reads TGTGCCAGCAGTGAAGCGGGACAGGGGCGCTCGGCTTTCTTT.

In nucleotides, the CDR3 is TGTGCCAGCAGCTTGGGACAACAAGTCGGAAACACCGGGGAGCTGTTTTTT. Translating it yields CASSLGQQVGNTGELFF. V and J are TRBV5-5 and TRBJ2-2; unclear D gene. The CDR3 has 17 residues. In germline, CDR1 is SGHKS, CDR2 YYEKEE (reference sequence). Between the trimmed V and J ends, which lost 0 bases and 2 bases, there was a span of 14 bases.

About this clonotype itself: This may be a read error: a much more frequent sequence differs by one nucleotide. The chain links TRBV12-3 or TRBV12-4 to TRBJ2-1; 8 bases are a match to TRBD2. The CDR3 consists of 16 residues. The junction had 13 bases not matched to a gene; V was cut back by 6 bases and J by 6 bases. The CDR3 sequence: CASRIGAGASVNEQFF. CDR3 in DNA: TGTGCCAGCAGAATCGGAGCGGGGGCCTCGGTCAATGAGCAGTTCTTC.

The V and J genes are TRBV3-1 and TRBJ1-6; D ambiguous. The CDR3 has 16 residues. Trimming removed 2 bases from V and 8 bases from J, with 16 bases in between. Germline V gives CDR1 LGHDT, CDR2 YNNKEL (reference sequence). This chain's CDR3 is CASSQFSQPRDSPLHF. The CDR3 bases are TGTGCCAGCAGCCAATTCTCTCAGCCTCGAGATTCACCCCTCCACTTT.

The table lists this clonotype with a few counts. This sequence joins TRBV20-1 and TRBJ1-6; D is unclear. V lost 3 bases and J 8 bases, leaving 14 bases between the germline ends. Germline CDR1 is DFQATT and CDR2 is SNEGSKA (reference sequence). This CDR3 is built from 14 residues. CDR3 bases: TGCAGTGCTAGTAAGCCGGGGTGGGATTCACCCCTCCACTTT. Translated: CSASKPGWDSPLHF.

In its sample, this clonotype was seen a few times. V usage is TRBV5-1 and J usage is TRBJ1-6; TRBD1 matches at 8 bases. The germline V gene has CDR1 SGHRS and CDR2 YFSETQ. The CDR3 covers 15 residues. Unmatched junction bases numbered 8, after V lost 5 bases and J lost 7 bases. In DNA, the CDR3 is TGCGCCAGCAGTTCCCAGGGGGCGTCCAATTCACCCCTCCACTTT. Protein: CASSSQGASNSPLHF.

Remarks on this clonotype: Since a much larger clone is just one base distant, this may be a read error. The conserved closing phenylalanine or tryptophan is absent in this CDR3, likely reflecting a read error. The rearrangement uses TRBV6-2 or TRBV6-3 and TRBJ2-3, with D perhaps assigned TRBD1 or TRBD2 (6 bases each). Trimming shortened V by 8 bases and J by 4 bases, and 13 bases separated the two germline ends. CDR1 is MNHEY, CDR2 SVGEGT, per germline. This CDR3 spans 13 amino acids. The CDR3 spells CASGGLRADTQYL. Written as DNA, the CDR3 is TGTGCCAGCGGGGGGCTACGGGCAGATACGCAGTATCTT.

This clonotype came up a few times. The V and J genes are TRBV4-2 and TRBJ1-1, with 8 bases aligning to TRBD1. Germline V lookup: CDR1 LGHNA, CDR2 YNFKEQ. The V segment lost 4 bases and the J segment 1 base; nucleotides outside the gene matches: 5. CDR3 size: 15 residues. CDR3 bases: TGTGCCAGCAGCCCCCGGACAGGGCAGAACACTGAAGCTTTCTTT. Protein: CASSPRTGQNTEAFF.

About this clonotype: It may be a read error: a sequence one base away is much more abundant. The chain recombines TRBV5-1 with TRBJ2-3; D possibly corresponds to TRBD1 (7 bases). This CDR3 spans 15 amino acids. CDR1 and CDR2 from the germline V gene are SGHRS and YFSETQ. In DNA, the CDR3 is TGCGCCAGCAGCGCGGGGACAGAGCAGGCAGATATGCAGTATTTT. It encodes CASSAGTEQADMQYF.

Ten or more counts support this clonotype. The rearrangement links TRBV12-3 or TRBV12-4 to TRBJ2-7; 7 nucleotides line up with TRBD2. Germline trimming cut 2 bases from V and 3 bases from J; bases unmatched to any gene: 7. CDR3 length: 15 amino acids. The CDR3 here is CASSLRGEGHYEQYF. CDR3 nucleotide sequence: TGTGCCAGCAGTTTACGGGGGGAGGGTCACTACGAGCAGTACTTC.

In its sample, this clonotype was seen many times. For the CDR3, the DNA is TGTGCCAGCAGTTACCGCGGACTAGCGGGGGCCGAGACCCAGTACTTC. Translated: CASSYRGLAGAETQYF. The genes are TRBV6-2 or TRBV6-3 and TRBJ2-5; 13 nucleotides agree with TRBD2. This CDR3 region has 16 residues. The V gene's germline CDR1 is MNHEY and CDR2 SVGEGT. The junction had 5 bases not matched to a gene; V was cut back by 2 bases and J by 5 bases.

The gene calls are TRBV20-1 and TRBJ1-6; D is ambiguous. Germline values: CDR1 DFQATT, CDR2 SNEGSKA (reference sequence). Trimming shortened V by 1 base and J by 10 bases, and 11 bases separated the two germline ends. The CDR3 totals 13 residues. The chain's CDR3 is CSARVNFWSPLHF. The CDR3 DNA reads as TGCAGTGCTAGAGTAAATTTTTGGTCACCCCTCCACTTT.

CDR3 protein: CAWALFNSPLHF. The CDR3 DNA sequence: TGTGCCTGGGCTCTATTCAATTCACCCCTCCACTTT. The chain recombines TRBV30 with TRBJ1-6; D gene unclear. From germline, CDR1 is GTSNPN and CDR2 SVGIG (reference sequence). The V and J ends lost 5 bases and 7 bases respectively, with 9 bases between them. The CDR3 consists of 12 residues. The full variable domain, in which reference TRBV30 and TRBJ1-6 provide the parts outside the CDR3, is SQTIHQWPATLVQPVGSPLSLECTVEGTSNPNLYWYRQAAGRGLQLLFYSVGIGQISSEVPQNLSASRPQDRQFILSSKKLLLSDSGFYLCAWALFNSPLHFGNGTRLTVT.

This chain links TRBV20-1 with TRBJ1-5; D possibly corresponds to TRBD1 (6 bases). Germline CDR1 reads DFQATT; CDR2 reads SNEGSKA (reference sequence). This CDR3 spans 13 amino acids. V lost 3 bases to trimming and J lost 11 bases, with 17 bases between them. In nucleotides, the CDR3 is TGCAGTGCTAGCGGGGGGTGGGGGGCGTCCCAGCATTTT. Its protein is CSASGGWGASQHF.

This clonotype was counted ten times or more. The chain links TRBV20-1 to TRBJ2-5; a possible D gene is TRBD2 (6 bases). Germline V gene data show CDR1 as DFQATT and CDR2 as SNEGSKA (reference sequence). CDR3 length: 15 amino acids. V was cut by 2 bases and J by 5 bases, with 18 bases left in between. This CDR3 is CSARPRPGGRETQYF. In DNA form, the CDR3 reads TGCAGTGCTAGACCCCGCCCAGGTGGGAGGGAGACCCAGTACTTC.

The chain uses TRBV30 and TRBJ2-3, with a tentative D call TRBD2 (6 bases). V was shortened by 0 bases and J by 9 bases, with 10 bases between the two germline ends. This CDR3 region has 12 residues. Germline V gene lookup returns CDR1 GTSNPN and CDR2 SVGIG (reference sequence). The CDR3 nucleotides read TGTGCCTGGAGTGTGGCCGGAGGGACGCAGTATTTT. As protein: CAWSVAGGTQYF.

This clonotype occurred many times. This rearrangement joins TRBV3-1 to TRBJ2-7, with D unresolved. The V gene lost 2 bases and the J gene lost 3 bases, with 17 bases spanning the gap. Per germline, CDR1 LGHDT and CDR2 YNNKEL (reference sequence). The CDR3 totals 16 residues. The CDR3 is CASSQTPYPSFYEQYF. The CDR3 DNA sequence: TGTGCCAGCAGCCAAACCCCCTATCCCTCATTCTACGAGCAGTACTTC.

For this clonotype: A much larger clone lies one base from this, so it may be a read error. V is TRBV6-2 or TRBV6-3 and J is TRBJ1-5, with D unresolved. This CDR3 has 15 residues. V shed 6 bases and J shed 7 bases, with 19 bases lying between them. The germline V gene encodes CDR1 MNHEY and CDR2 SVGEGT. CDR3 coding DNA: TGTGCCAGCAGCCGGGATATGGCATTCGGGCAGCCCCAGCATTTT. Protein product: CASSRDMAFGQPQHF.

In this sample, this clonotype turned up a few times. A much more abundant neighbour one base away suggests this may be a read error. This rearrangement joins TRBV7-7 to TRBJ2-7; D could derive from TRBD1 or TRBD2 (5 bases each). In germline, CDR1 is SSHAT, CDR2 FNYEAQ (reference sequence). The length of the CDR3 is 13 residues. The CDR3: CASRVGRRNEQYF. The CDR3 DNA follows: TGTGCTAGCAGGGTAGGGAGAAGGAATGAGCAGTACTTC.

This clonotype was picked up a small number of times. This sequence may be a read error, since a much larger clone differs from it by one base. This rearrangement joins TRBV29-1 to TRBJ2-5; D is unclear. The J call is doubtful: the DNA matches TRBJ2-1 better. This CDR3 spans 11 amino acids. Germline V gene data show CDR1 as SQVTM and CDR2 as ANQGSEA. In DNA, the CDR3 is TGCAGCGTTCGATTCCAAGAGACCCAGTTCTTC. It yields the protein CSVRFQETQFF.